This T cell receptor (beta chain) is from a study of PD-1 blockade in classical Hodgkin lymphoma. Study-wide findings and caveats: Healthy donors reportedly exceeded newly diagnosed patients in baseline TCR diversity. Only CD4+ TCR diversity, not CD8+, had risen significantly by C4D1.

Points on this clone: Its antigen remains unidentified.

Assay: immunoSEQ multiplex PCR; the TCRdb copy retains only in-frame clones and omits some. The data contain tens of thousands of clones, roughly 91% of them singletons. Brentuximab vedotin exposure varied, and every patient relapsed after autologous stem cell transplantation. Looked up from germline, CDR1 is ENHRY and CDR2 is SYGVKD. Trimming stripped 3 bases from V and 2 bases from J, with 17 bases between. The CDR3 totals 16 residues. This clonotype was sampled from a human donor with classical Hodgkin lymphoma. The chain joins TRBV10-3 to TRBJ2-7, with D maybe TRBD1 (9 bases). This specimen was peripheral blood mononuclear cells (PBMCs), taken at baseline. CDR3 sequence reads: CAISDPGGTGPYEQYF. The CDR3 DNA sequence: TGTGCCATCAGTGACCCGGGGGGGACAGGGCCCTACGAGCAGTACTTC.